These T cell receptor beta chains were read from a single sample in a study of CD8 T cells in ankylosing spondylitis. A single record per CDR3 protein comes from TCRdb applying MiXCR to the 5' RACE reads. The sample records 200,000 to 250,000 distinct CDR3 sequences, roughly 32% being singletons. The sequencing input was blood, either unsorted or a sorted T cell fraction (not recorded which). Every receptor here comes from a male donor with ankylosing spondylitis or in good health (not recorded which). CDR3s include the opening cysteine and the closing phenylalanine or tryptophan. Each record gives: J gene, D gene, V gene, clone size, CDR3 protein, CDR3 DNA. The D gene is left open where the match is weak. Size is stated for part of the rows, as once, few or many counts, or as a class when the clone is expanded.

j_call: TRBJ1-2
d_call: TRBD1
v_call: TRBV20-1
clone_size: few
cdr3_aa: CSAADRLFLGYTF
cdr3_nt: TGCAGTGCAGCGGACAGGCTCTTCCTTGGCTACACCTTC

j_call: TRBJ2-3
d_call: TRBD1
v_call: TRBV7-2
clone_size: -
cdr3_aa: CASSPRTGRDTQYF
cdr3_nt: TGTGCCAGCAGCCCGCGGACAGGGCGGGATACGCAGTATTTT

j_call: TRBJ2-4
d_call: -
v_call: TRBV28
clone_size: few
cdr3_aa: CASSEPAKNIQYF
cdr3_nt: TGTGCCAGCAGCGAGCCGGCCAAAAACATTCAGTACTTC

j_call: TRBJ2-3
d_call: -
v_call: TRBV12-3/TRBV12-4
clone_size: -
cdr3_aa: CASSTYPSTDTQYF
cdr3_nt: TGTGCCAGCAGTACATACCCGAGCACAGATACGCAGTATTTT

j_call: TRBJ2-1
d_call: -
v_call: TRBV6-5
clone_size: few
cdr3_aa: CASSYVSSYNEQFF
cdr3_nt: TGTGCCAGCAGTTACGTGTCATCTTACAATGAGCAGTTCTTC

j_call: TRBJ1-4
d_call: -
v_call: TRBV20-1
clone_size: few
cdr3_aa: CSAMFRGEKLFF
cdr3_nt: TGCAGTGCTATGTTTCGTGGCGAAAAACTGTTTTTT

j_call: TRBJ2-7
d_call: -
v_call: TRBV10-2
clone_size: -
cdr3_aa: CASSDTGTSYEQYF
cdr3_nt: TGCGCCAGCAGTGATACAGGGACCTCCTACGAGCAGTACTTC

j_call: TRBJ1-3
d_call: -
v_call: TRBV5-6
clone_size: -
cdr3_aa: CASSWGRGGNTIYF
cdr3_nt: TGTGCCAGCAGCTGGGGACGGGGAGGAAACACCATATATTTT

j_call: TRBJ1-2
d_call: TRBD1
v_call: TRBV28
clone_size: -
cdr3_aa: CASSWEGAFYGYTF
cdr3_nt: TGTGCCAGCAGTTGGGAGGGGGCGTTCTATGGCTACACCTTC

j_call: TRBJ2-7
d_call: -
v_call: TRBV7-9
clone_size: -
cdr3_aa: CASATSTYEQYF
cdr3_nt: TGTGCCAGCGCAACCTCTACCTACGAGCAGTACTTC

j_call: TRBJ2-1
d_call: TRBD2
v_call: TRBV10-3
clone_size: -
cdr3_aa: CAILGGGSYNEQFF
cdr3_nt: TGTGCCATTCTGGGGGGGGGCTCCTACAATGAGCAGTTCTTC

j_call: TRBJ2-7
d_call: -
v_call: TRBV20-1
clone_size: many
cdr3_aa: CSARDSAGFYEQYF
cdr3_nt: TGCAGTGCTAGAGATTCGGCAGGGTTCTACGAGCAGTACTTC

j_call: TRBJ2-7
d_call: -
v_call: TRBV6-1
clone_size: -
cdr3_aa: CASRHIRVTGAYEQYF
cdr3_nt: TGTGCCAGCAGACACATCAGGGTCACAGGAGCCTACGAGCAGTACTTC

j_call: TRBJ1-5
d_call: -
v_call: TRBV20-1
clone_size: -
cdr3_aa: CSARLGSSNQPQHF
cdr3_nt: TGCAGTGCTAGGCTGGGCTCGAGCAATCAGCCCCAGCATTTT

j_call: TRBJ1-1
d_call: -
v_call: TRBV27
clone_size: -
cdr3_aa: CASSLGVSYTEAFF
cdr3_nt: TGTGCCAGCAGTTTAGGGGTCTCCTACACTGAAGCTTTCTTT

j_call: TRBJ1-3
d_call: -
v_call: TRBV7-9
clone_size: -
cdr3_aa: CASSPGFNGAGNTIYF
cdr3_nt: TGTGCCAGCAGCCCTGGTTTCAATGGGGCTGGAAACACCATATATTTT

j_call: TRBJ2-5
d_call: -
v_call: TRBV4-1
clone_size: few
cdr3_aa: CASSQGGTGETQYF
cdr3_nt: TGCGCCAGCAGCCAAGGGGGAACGGGGGAGACCCAGTACTTC

j_call: TRBJ2-1
d_call: -
v_call: TRBV18
clone_size: few
cdr3_aa: CASSPGQGGGNEQFF
cdr3_nt: TGTGCCAGCTCACCCGGCCAGGGAGGGGGCAATGAGCAGTTCTTC

j_call: TRBJ2-2
d_call: TRBD1
v_call: TRBV29-1
clone_size: -
cdr3_aa: CSVKDRGDTGELFF
cdr3_nt: TGCAGCGTGAAGGACAGGGGGGACACCGGGGAGCTGTTTTTT

j_call: TRBJ2-6
d_call: -
v_call: TRBV12-3/TRBV12-4
clone_size: -
cdr3_aa: CASSPILWSSGANVLTF
cdr3_nt: TGTGCCAGCAGTCCAATCCTCTGGAGCTCTGGGGCCAACGTCCTGACTTTC

j_call: TRBJ1-6
d_call: -
v_call: TRBV10-3
clone_size: few
cdr3_aa: CAIGGWRSPLHF
cdr3_nt: TGTGCCATCGGCGGATGGCGTTCACCCCTCCACTTT

j_call: TRBJ2-4
d_call: TRBD1
v_call: TRBV5-1
clone_size: few
cdr3_aa: CASSLEAGGRAKNIQYF
cdr3_nt: TGCGCCAGCAGCTTGGAGGCAGGGGGCCGGGCCAAAAACATTCAGTACTTC

j_call: TRBJ2-2
d_call: TRBD1
v_call: TRBV29-1
clone_size: few
cdr3_aa: CSVERDRVSGELFF
cdr3_nt: TGCAGCGTGGAACGGGACAGGGTTTCCGGGGAGCTGTTTTTT

j_call: TRBJ2-3
d_call: -
v_call: TRBV5-1
clone_size: many
cdr3_aa: CASGVLRNTDTQYF
cdr3_nt: TGCGCCAGCGGCGTTCTAAGAAACACAGATACGCAGTATTTT

j_call: TRBJ2-3
d_call: -
v_call: TRBV4-2
clone_size: -
cdr3_aa: CASSTASTDTQYF
cdr3_nt: TGTGCCAGCAGCACGGCTAGCACAGATACGCAGTATTTT

j_call: TRBJ2-3
d_call: -
v_call: TRBV6-5
clone_size: -
cdr3_aa: CASSYSLPVDTQYF
cdr3_nt: TGTGCCAGCAGTTACTCTCTTCCAGTCGATACGCAGTATTTT

j_call: TRBJ1-2
d_call: -
v_call: TRBV20-1
clone_size: -
cdr3_aa: CSARLNRALHGYTF
cdr3_nt: TGCAGTGCTAGACTCAACAGGGCCCTCCATGGCTACACCTTC

j_call: TRBJ2-5
d_call: -
v_call: TRBV5-5
clone_size: few
cdr3_aa: CASRHLTPGRQETQYF
cdr3_nt: TGTGCCAGCAGACACCTGACCCCGGGGCGACAAGAGACCCAGTACTTC

j_call: TRBJ1-3
d_call: -
v_call: TRBV20-1
clone_size: few
cdr3_aa: CSASSRHFTGNTIYF
cdr3_nt: TGCAGTGCTAGCTCTCGTCACTTCACTGGAAACACCATATATTTT

j_call: TRBJ2-6
d_call: TRBD1
v_call: TRBV10-2
clone_size: few
cdr3_aa: CASSVGSRDRGSGANVLTF
cdr3_nt: TGCGCCAGCAGTGTAGGGTCCCGGGACAGGGGGTCCGGGGCCAACGTCCTGACTTTC

j_call: TRBJ2-7
d_call: -
v_call: TRBV6-6
clone_size: -
cdr3_aa: CASSPTGFEQYF
cdr3_nt: TGTGCCAGCAGCCCCACAGGGTTCGAGCAGTACTTC

j_call: TRBJ2-1
d_call: -
v_call: TRBV4-1
clone_size: few
cdr3_aa: CASSQQPSVAIYNEQFF
cdr3_nt: TGCGCCAGCAGCCAACAACCATCAGTGGCTATTTACAATGAGCAGTTCTTC

j_call: TRBJ2-5
d_call: TRBD2
v_call: TRBV20-1
clone_size: -
cdr3_aa: CSASVGREETQYF
cdr3_nt: TGCAGTGCCAGCGTGGGGAGGGAAGAGACCCAGTACTTC

j_call: TRBJ2-7
d_call: -
v_call: TRBV12-3/TRBV12-4
clone_size: -
cdr3_aa: CASSFGAGGEQYF
cdr3_nt: TGTGCCAGCAGTTTTGGGGCCGGAGGCGAGCAGTACTTC

j_call: TRBJ2-5
d_call: -
v_call: TRBV27
clone_size: few
cdr3_aa: CASSLRQYQETQYF
cdr3_nt: TGTGCCAGCAGTTTACGCCAGTACCAAGAGACCCAGTACTTC

j_call: TRBJ2-5
d_call: TRBD1
v_call: TRBV12-3/TRBV12-4
clone_size: -
cdr3_aa: CASSSDRGLPMETQYF
cdr3_nt: TGTGCCAGCAGTTCGGACAGGGGGCTACCTATGGAGACCCAGTACTTC

j_call: TRBJ1-2
d_call: -
v_call: TRBV20-1
clone_size: few
cdr3_aa: CSARAPTGTLNYGYTF
cdr3_nt: TGCAGTGCTAGAGCCCCAACAGGGACTCTTAACTATGGCTACACCTTC

j_call: TRBJ2-6
d_call: -
v_call: TRBV18
clone_size: -
cdr3_aa: CASSPLGPGANVLTF
cdr3_nt: TGTGCCAGCTCACCTCTGGGGCCTGGGGCCAACGTCCTGACTTTC

j_call: TRBJ2-7
d_call: TRBD1
v_call: TRBV30
clone_size: -
cdr3_aa: CAWRGQGAYEQYF
cdr3_nt: TGTGCCTGGAGGGGACAGGGGGCCTACGAGCAGTACTTC

j_call: TRBJ1-1
d_call: -
v_call: TRBV20-1
clone_size: -
cdr3_aa: CSARDPGGGLGGKAFF
cdr3_nt: TGCAGTGCTAGAGACCCTGGGGGTGGTCTCGGCGGTAAAGCTTTCTTT

j_call: TRBJ2-3
d_call: -
v_call: TRBV7-6
clone_size: few
cdr3_aa: CASSSQFGFGGDTQYF
cdr3_nt: TGTGCCAGCAGCTCCCAATTCGGGTTTGGTGGAGATACGCAGTATTTT

j_call: TRBJ1-5
d_call: -
v_call: TRBV5-6
clone_size: -
cdr3_aa: CASSPRFSNQPQHF
cdr3_nt: TGTGCCAGCAGCCCGCGCTTTAGCAATCAGCCCCAGCATTTT

j_call: TRBJ1-2
d_call: TRBD1
v_call: TRBV20-1
clone_size: -
cdr3_aa: CSARVVTGENYGYTF
cdr3_nt: TGCAGTGCTAGAGTCGTGACAGGGGAGAACTATGGCTACACCTTC

j_call: TRBJ2-2
d_call: TRBD1
v_call: TRBV6-1
clone_size: -
cdr3_aa: CASKGPGQGAYTGELFF
cdr3_nt: TGTGCCAGCAAGGGCCCGGGACAGGGGGCGTACACCGGGGAGCTGTTTTTT

j_call: TRBJ2-3
d_call: -
v_call: TRBV12-3/TRBV12-4
clone_size: -
cdr3_aa: CASSSIGKGPSTDTQYF
cdr3_nt: TGTGCCAGCAGTTCTATCGGGAAGGGCCCTAGCACAGATACGCAGTATTTT

j_call: TRBJ2-3
d_call: -
v_call: TRBV6-1
clone_size: few
cdr3_aa: CASSARVWDTQYF
cdr3_nt: TGTGCCAGCAGTGCCCGCGTTTGGGATACGCAGTATTTT

j_call: TRBJ1-5
d_call: -
v_call: TRBV27
clone_size: -
cdr3_aa: CASSWSGKNQPQHF
cdr3_nt: TGTGCCAGCAGTTGGAGTGGCAAGAATCAGCCCCAGCATTTT